The rows below give T cell receptor beta chains drawn from one sample of a study of response to subunit inactivated influenza vaccine. TCRdb redid the calling of the RT-PCR reads with MiXCR, one entry per CDR3 protein. The sample consists of about 240,000 distinct CDR3 sequences, 9% to 15% of them appearing once. The sequenced sample was non-naive T cells sorted from PBMCs, obtained 14 days before vaccination. The source is a man in his fifties or sixties who received an inactivated influenza vaccine. Each CDR3 is given with its conserved first and last residue. D genes are given only for firm matches. Some rows have no size entry. The others give once, few or many, or a class for an expanded clone.

abundance | j_gene | d_gene | v_gene | CDR3nt | CDR3aa
NA | TRBJ2-3 | TRBD2 | TRBV4-2 | TGTGCCAGCGGCCCCCGGCTTAGCGGGGGCACAGATACGCAGTATTTT | CASGPRLSGGTDTQYF
NA | TRBJ2-6 | NA | TRBV6-1 | TGTGCCAGCAAGGAGGGCTCTGGGGCCAACGTCCTGACTTTC | CASKEGSGANVLTF
once | TRBJ1-1 | TRBD1 | TRBV10-3 | TGTGCCATCAGGAGAGGGACAGAGAACACTGAAGCTTTCTTT | CAIRRGTENTEAFF
many | TRBJ1-1 | TRBD1 | TRBV2 | TGTGCCAGCAGTTCAAGCAACACAGGGGGCACTGAAGCTTTCTTT | CASSSSNTGGTEAFF
NA | TRBJ2-7 | NA | TRBV11-1 | TGTGCCAGCAGCTTCGACAACTCCAACTACGAGCAGTACTTC | CASSFDNSNYEQYF
few | TRBJ2-5 | NA | TRBV2 | TGTGCCAGCGGGGGGCAGACCCAGTACTTC | CASGGQTQYF
many | TRBJ1-2 | NA | TRBV20-1 | TGCAGTGCTAGACCACAGGGTGATGGCTACACCTTC | CSARPQGDGYTF
NA | TRBJ1-1 | TRBD1 | TRBV29-1 | TGCAGCGTTCACAGGGGGTTCGGGGAAGCTTTCTTT | CSVHRGFGEAFF
NA | TRBJ1-3 | NA | TRBV7-9 | TGTGCCAGAAGCTTAGCCGGAGCCTCTGGAAACACCATATATTTT | CARSLAGASGNTIYF
few | TRBJ2-1 | TRBD2 | TRBV7-3 | TGTGCCAGCAGTATAGCCGGGACTAGCTCCTACAATGAGCAGTTCTTC | CASSIAGTSSYNEQFF